This T cell receptor beta chain was sequenced in a study of PD-L1 blockade in urothelial cancer. At the level of the study: Male patients with bladder-origin urothelial cancer numbered about nine tenths of the roughly 29.

This clone showed up just once. The time point is: pretreatment peripheral blood. Each patient gave between 1 and 8 samples, pretreatment and on-treatment. The method was immunoSEQ multiplex PCR; TCRdb's version includes in-frame clones alone and lacks a portion of them. The table has 70,000 to 90,000 clones, around 85% seen once. Losses at the gene ends were 5 bases for V and 4 bases for J; bases not matched to a gene: 9. The length of the CDR3 is 15 residues. Germline V gene data show CDR1 as SGHRS and CDR2 as YFSETQ. The starting material was PBMCs, obtained around atezolizumab (anti-PD-L1) treatment. The receptor was isolated from a man in his 60s with urothelial cancer. The chain couples TRBV5-1 to TRBJ1-1, with TRBD1 matching over 9 bases. The CDR3 is CASSFDHRGLTEAFF. The CDR3, as DNA: TGCGCCAGCAGTTTTGACCACAGGGGGCTCACTGAAGCTTTCTTT.